This T cell receptor (beta chain) was retrieved from a study of T-cell memory formation after mild COVID-19. This clonotype turned up a few times. Each CDR3 protein gets one entry after TCRdb re-called the 5' RACE reads with MiXCR. The sample consists of about 110,000 distinct CDR3 sequences, about 18% of them appearing once. Sequencing input: PBMCs or a T cell subset sorted from them (not recorded which). The receptor was isolated from a man in his late teens or twenties who had mild COVID-19 (a few samples of this study predate the infection). Cell type and time point are not known.

The CDR3 loop is CASSRGLAGGREQFF. For the CDR3, the DNA is TGCGCCAGCAGCCGGGGACTAGCGGGGGGGCGCGAGCAGTTCTTC. V usage is TRBV4-1 and J usage is TRBJ2-1; 16 nucleotides match TRBD2. The germline gives CDR1 MGHRA, CDR2 YSYEKL. CDR3 size: 15 residues. The junction had 4 bases not matched to a gene; V was cut back by 4 bases and J by 10 bases.